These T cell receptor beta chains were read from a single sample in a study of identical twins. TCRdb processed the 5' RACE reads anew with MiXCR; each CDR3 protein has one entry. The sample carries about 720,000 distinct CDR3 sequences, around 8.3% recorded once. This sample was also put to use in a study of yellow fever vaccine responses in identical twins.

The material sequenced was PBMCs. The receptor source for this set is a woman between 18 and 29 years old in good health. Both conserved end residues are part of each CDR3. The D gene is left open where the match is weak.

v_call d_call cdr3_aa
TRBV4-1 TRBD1 CASSQGTGGRTYEQYF
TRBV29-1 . CSVGAGNYGYTF
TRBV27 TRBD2 CASSPGREYGEQYF
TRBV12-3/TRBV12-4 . CASGVYPYNEQFF
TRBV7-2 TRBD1 CASSPGTGEYF
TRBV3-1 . CASSPSRVGDLTEAFF
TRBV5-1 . CASRFRTANTEAFF
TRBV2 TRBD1 CASSTTGTGGSLNTEAFF
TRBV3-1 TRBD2 CASSQDRRLAESGELFF
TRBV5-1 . CASSLQGHQETQYF
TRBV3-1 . CASSQDRDKNTGELFF
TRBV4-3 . CASSQDRAGLGQYF
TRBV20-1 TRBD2 CSARWSGGAETQYF
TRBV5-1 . CASSLDSRGETQYF
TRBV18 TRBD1 CASSPLSGTGGEAFF
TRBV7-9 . CASSLGVGYGTDTQYF
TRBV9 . CASSEGGSRSHEQYF
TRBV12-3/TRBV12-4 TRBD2 CASRFRAGGWGEQFF
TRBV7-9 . CASGGDSSYEQYF
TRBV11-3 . CASSLEGVSYNEQFF
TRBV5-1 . CASSFGSRTDTQYF
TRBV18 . CASSLTEPSGANVLTF
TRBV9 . CASSVERDTQYF
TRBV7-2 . CASSSWKYEQYF
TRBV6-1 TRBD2 CASLRTSGGYPGNEQFF
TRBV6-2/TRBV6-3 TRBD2 CASSFDSRLAGEVDEQFF
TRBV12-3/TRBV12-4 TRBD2 CASSLKPAAGGRDTQYF
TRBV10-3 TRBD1 CAISLFRDSTYEQYF
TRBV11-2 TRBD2 CASSLGPGGGTDTQYF
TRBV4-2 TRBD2 CASSSGTSAYNEQFF
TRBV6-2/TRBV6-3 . CASSLARPTSNNEQFF
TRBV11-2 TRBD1 CASSSPGQGVGNLYNEQFF
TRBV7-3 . CASSSRGSNEQFF
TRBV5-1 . CASSLLGTELFF
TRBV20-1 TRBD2 CSANHLIAGARYEQYF
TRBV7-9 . CASSLVSLNTEAFF
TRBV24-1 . CATSDFGEGRTGELFF
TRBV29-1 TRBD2 CSVLKKRVSGGSTDTQYF
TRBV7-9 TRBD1 CASSPWTGAHTGELFF
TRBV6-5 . CASSYGREQFF
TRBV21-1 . CASSKGGQGFGGYTF
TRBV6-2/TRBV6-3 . CASSWHGGIVYEQYF
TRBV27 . CASGLVGFTGELFF
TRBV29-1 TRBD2 CSPLLWTSGSYNEQFF
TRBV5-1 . CASSWTAAYNEQFF
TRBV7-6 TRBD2 CASSWVAGGLSDEQFF
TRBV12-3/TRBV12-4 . CASSPKGAFGYTF
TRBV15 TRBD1 CATSREGGTEQFF
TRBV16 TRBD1 CASSLTQTGGEAFF
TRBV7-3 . CASSPEQLTYNSPLHF
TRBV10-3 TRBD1 CAITRDSSYEQYF
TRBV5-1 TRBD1 CASSRGATGKNEKLFF